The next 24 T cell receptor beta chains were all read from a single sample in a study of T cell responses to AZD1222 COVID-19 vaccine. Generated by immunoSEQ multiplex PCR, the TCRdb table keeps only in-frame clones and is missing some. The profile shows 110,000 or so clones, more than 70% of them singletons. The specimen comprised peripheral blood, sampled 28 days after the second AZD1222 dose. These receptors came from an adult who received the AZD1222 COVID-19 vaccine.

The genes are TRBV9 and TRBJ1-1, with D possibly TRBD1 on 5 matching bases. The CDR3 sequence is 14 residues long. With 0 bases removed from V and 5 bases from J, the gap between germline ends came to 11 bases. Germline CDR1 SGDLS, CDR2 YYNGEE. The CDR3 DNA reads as TGTGCCAGCAGCGTAGAGGGTTGGGGGACTGAAGCTTTCTTT. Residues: CASSVEGWGTEAFF. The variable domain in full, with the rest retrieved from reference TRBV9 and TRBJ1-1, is DSGVTQTPKHLITATGQRVTLRCSPRSGDLSVYWYQQSLDQGLQFLIQYYNGEERAKGNILERFSAQQFPDLHSELNLSSLELGDSALYFCASSVEGWGTEAFFGQGTRLTVV.

DNA for the CDR3: TGCGCCAGCAGCTTGTACGGTGAAGCTTTCTTT. Protein product: CASSLYGEAFF. The chain carries TRBV5-1 and TRBJ1-1; D is unclear. This CDR3 is built from 11 residues. The V end was cut by 1 base, the J end by 7 bases, with 5 bases between. Germline lookup yields CDR1 SGHRS and CDR2 YFSETQ.

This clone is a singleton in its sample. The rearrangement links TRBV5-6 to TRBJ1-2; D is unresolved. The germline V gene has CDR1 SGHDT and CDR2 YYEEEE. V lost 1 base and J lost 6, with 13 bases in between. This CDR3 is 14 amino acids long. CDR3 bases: TGTGCCAGCAGCTTGACCCTCTCCGAGAATGGCTACACCTTC. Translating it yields CASSLTLSENGYTF. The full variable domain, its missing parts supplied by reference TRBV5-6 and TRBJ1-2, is DAGVTQSPTHLIKTRGQQVTLRCSPKSGHDTVSWYQQALGQGPQFIFQYYEEEERQRGNFPDRFSGHQFPNYSSELNVNALLLGDSALYLCASSLTLSENGYTFGSGTRLTVV.

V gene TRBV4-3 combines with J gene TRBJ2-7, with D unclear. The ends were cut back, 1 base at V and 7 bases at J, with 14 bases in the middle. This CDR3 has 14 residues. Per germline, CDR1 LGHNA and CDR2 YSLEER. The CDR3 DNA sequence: TGCGCCAGCAGCCAAGGCCCCGGCTCGAGGGAGCAGTACTTC. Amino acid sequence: CASSQGPGSREQYF.

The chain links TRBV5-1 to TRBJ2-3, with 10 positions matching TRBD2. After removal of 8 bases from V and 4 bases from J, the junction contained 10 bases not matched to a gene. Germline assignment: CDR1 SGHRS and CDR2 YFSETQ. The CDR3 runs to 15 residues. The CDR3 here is CASRQASGSSDTQYF. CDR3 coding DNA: TGCGCCAGTAGACAGGCTAGCGGGAGCTCAGATACGCAGTATTTT.

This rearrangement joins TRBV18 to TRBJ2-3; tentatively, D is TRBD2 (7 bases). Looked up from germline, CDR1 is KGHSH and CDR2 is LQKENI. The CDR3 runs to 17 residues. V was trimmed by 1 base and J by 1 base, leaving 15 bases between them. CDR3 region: CASSPLRGAPGTDTQYF. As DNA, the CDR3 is TGTGCCAGCTCACCACTCCGGGGGGCCCCTGGCACAGATACGCAGTATTTT. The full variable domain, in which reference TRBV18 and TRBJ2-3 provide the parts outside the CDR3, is NAGVMQNPRHLVRRRGQEARLRCSPMKGHSHVYWYRQLPEEGLKFMVYLQKENIIDESGMPKERFSAEFPKEGPSILRIQQVVRGDSAAYFCASSPLRGAPGTDTQYFGPGTRLTVL.

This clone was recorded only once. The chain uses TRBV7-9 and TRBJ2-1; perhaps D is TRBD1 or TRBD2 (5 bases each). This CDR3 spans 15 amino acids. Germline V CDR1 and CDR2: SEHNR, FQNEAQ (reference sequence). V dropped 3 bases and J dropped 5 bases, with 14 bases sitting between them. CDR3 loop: CASSFREVGDNEQFF. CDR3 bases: TGTGCCAGCAGCTTCCGCGAGGTGGGGGACAATGAGCAGTTCTTC.

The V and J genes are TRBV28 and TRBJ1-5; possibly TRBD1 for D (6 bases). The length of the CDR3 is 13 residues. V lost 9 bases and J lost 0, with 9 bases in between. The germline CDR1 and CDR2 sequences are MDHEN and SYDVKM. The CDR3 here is CASLGGSNQPQHF. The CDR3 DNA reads TGTGCCAGTCTAGGGGGTAGCAATCAGCCCCAGCATTTT.

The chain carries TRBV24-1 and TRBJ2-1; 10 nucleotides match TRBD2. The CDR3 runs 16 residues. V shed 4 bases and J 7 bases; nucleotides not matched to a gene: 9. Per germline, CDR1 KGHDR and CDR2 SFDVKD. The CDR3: CATSDLLAGVGNEQFF. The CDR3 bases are TGTGCCACCAGTGACCTGCTAGCGGGAGTGGGAAATGAGCAGTTCTTC.

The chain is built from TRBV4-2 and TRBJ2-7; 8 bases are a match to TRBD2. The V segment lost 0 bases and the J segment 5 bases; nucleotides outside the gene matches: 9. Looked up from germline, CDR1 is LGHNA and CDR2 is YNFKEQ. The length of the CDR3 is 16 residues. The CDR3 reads CASSQEERGSKDEQYF. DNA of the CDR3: TGTGCCAGCAGCCAAGAAGAGCGGGGGAGCAAGGACGAGCAGTACTTC.

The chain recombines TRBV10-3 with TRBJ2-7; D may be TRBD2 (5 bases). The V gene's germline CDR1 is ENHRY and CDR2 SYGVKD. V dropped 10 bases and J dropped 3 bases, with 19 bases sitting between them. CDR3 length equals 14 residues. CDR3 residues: CATWAGQAVYEQYF. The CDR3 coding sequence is TGTGCCACCTGGGCAGGCCAAGCGGTCTACGAGCAGTACTTC.

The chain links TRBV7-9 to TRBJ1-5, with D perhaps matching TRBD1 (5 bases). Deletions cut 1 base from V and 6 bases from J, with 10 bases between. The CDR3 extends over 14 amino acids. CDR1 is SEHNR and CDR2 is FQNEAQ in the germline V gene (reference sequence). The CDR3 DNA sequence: TGTGCCAGCAGCTTAGGGGGCGGGGCTCAGCCCCAGCATTTT. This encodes CASSLGGGAQPQHF.

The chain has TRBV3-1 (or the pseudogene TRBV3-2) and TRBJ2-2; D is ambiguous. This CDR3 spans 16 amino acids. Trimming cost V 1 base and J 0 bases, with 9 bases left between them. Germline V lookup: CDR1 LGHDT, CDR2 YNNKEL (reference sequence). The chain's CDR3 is CASSQGSGPNTGELFF. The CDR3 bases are TGTGCCAGCAGCCAAGGATCCGGACCGAACACCGGGGAGCTGTTTTTT.

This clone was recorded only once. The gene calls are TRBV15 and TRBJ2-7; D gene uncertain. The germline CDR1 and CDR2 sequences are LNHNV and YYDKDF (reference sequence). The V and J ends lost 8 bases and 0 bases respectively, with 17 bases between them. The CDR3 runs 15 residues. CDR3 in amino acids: CATGHESNGSYEQYF. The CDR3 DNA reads TGTGCCACCGGGCACGAATCCAACGGCTCCTACGAGCAGTACTTC.

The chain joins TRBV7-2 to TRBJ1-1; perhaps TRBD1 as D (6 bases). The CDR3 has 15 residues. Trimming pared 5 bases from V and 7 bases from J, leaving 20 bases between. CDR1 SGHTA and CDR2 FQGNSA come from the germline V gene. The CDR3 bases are TGTGCCAGCAGCCTCACAGTAGGGGGGGGCGGTGAAGCTTTCTTT. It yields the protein CASSLTVGGGGEAFF.

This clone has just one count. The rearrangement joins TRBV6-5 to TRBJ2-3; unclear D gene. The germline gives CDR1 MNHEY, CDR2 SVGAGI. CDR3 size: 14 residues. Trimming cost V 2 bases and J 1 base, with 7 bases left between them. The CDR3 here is CASSYRGGTDTQYF. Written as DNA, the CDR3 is TGTGCCAGCAGTTACCGCGGCGGCACAGATACGCAGTATTTT.

CDR3 sequence: CASSEGTGSTEAFF. CDR3 in DNA: TGTGCCAGCAGCGAAGGGACAGGGAGCACTGAAGCTTTCTTT. The V call is TRBV7-9, the J call TRBJ1-1, with 9 positions matching TRBD1. Germline CDR1 is SEHNR and CDR2 is FQNEAQ (reference sequence). CDR3 length: 14 amino acids. J lost 4 bases, V lost 5 bases, and 5 bases had no gene match.

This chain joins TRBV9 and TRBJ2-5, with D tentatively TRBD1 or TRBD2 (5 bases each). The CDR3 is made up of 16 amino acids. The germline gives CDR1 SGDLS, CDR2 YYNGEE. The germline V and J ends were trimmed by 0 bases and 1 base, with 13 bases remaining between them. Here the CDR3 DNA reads TGTGCCAGCAGCGTAGCTACGGGTGGGGGCCAAGAGACCCAGTACTTC. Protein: CASSVATGGGQETQYF.

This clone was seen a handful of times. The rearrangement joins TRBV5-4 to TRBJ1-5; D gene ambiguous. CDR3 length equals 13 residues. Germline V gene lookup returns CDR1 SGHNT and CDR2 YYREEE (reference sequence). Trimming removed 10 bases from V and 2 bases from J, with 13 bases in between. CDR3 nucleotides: TGTGCCGGGCCTCTGGGTTGCAATCAGCCCCAGCATTTT. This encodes CAGPLGCNQPQHF.

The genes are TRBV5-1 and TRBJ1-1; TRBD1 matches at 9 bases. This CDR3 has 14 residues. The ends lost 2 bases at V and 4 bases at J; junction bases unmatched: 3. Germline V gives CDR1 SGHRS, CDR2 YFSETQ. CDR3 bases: TGCGCCAGCAGCTTACCGGGACAGGGCACTGAAGCTTTCTTT. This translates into CASSLPGQGTEAFF.

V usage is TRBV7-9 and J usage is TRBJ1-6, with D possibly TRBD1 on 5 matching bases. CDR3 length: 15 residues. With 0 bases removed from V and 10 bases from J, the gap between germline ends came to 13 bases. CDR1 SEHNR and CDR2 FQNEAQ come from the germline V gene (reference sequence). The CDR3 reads CASSLATGAESPLHF. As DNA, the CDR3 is TGTGCCAGCAGCTTAGCCACAGGTGCGGAGTCACCCCTCCACTTT. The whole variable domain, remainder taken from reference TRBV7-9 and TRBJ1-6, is DTGVSQNPRHKITKRGQNVTFRCDPISEHNRLYWYRQTLGQGPEFLTYFQNEAQLEKSRLLSDRFSAERPKGSFSTLEIQRTEQGDSAMYLCASSLATGAESPLHFGNGTRLTVT.

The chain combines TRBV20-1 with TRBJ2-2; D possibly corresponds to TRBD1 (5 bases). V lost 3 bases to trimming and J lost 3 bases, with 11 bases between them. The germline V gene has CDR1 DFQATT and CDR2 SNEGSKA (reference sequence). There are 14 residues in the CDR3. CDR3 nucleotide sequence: TGCAGTGCTAGTTGGCAGGGTTACACCGGGGAGCTGTTTTTT. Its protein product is CSASWQGYTGELFF.

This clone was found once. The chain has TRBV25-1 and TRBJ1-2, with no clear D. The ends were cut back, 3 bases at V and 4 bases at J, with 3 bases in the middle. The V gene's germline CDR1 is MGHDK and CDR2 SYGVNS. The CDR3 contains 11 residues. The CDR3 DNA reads TGTGCCAGCAGTGACCCCTATGGCTACACCTTC. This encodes CASSDPYGYTF.

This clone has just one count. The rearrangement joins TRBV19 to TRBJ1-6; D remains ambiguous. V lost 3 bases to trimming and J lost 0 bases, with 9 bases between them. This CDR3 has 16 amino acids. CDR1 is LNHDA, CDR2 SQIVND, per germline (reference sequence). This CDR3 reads CASSMVPSSYNSPLHF. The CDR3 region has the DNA TGTGCCAGTAGTATGGTTCCGAGCTCCTATAATTCACCCCTCCACTTT.